Presented here are 10 T cell receptor beta chains from one specimen sequenced in a study of blood T cell repertoires in COVID-19. The method was immunoSEQ multiplex PCR; TCRdb's version includes in-frame clones alone and lacks a portion of them. This table has 70,000 to 100,000 clones, roughly 90% appearing once. Sequences were obtained from peripheral blood. These receptors were obtained from a man aged 80 or over with active or convalescent COVID-19.

This chain uses TRBV4-2 with TRBJ1-2; D uncertain. Germline assignment: CDR1 LGHNA and CDR2 YNFKEQ. V dropped 8 bases and J dropped 7 bases, with 23 bases sitting between them. CDR3 length equals 15 residues. The CDR3 region is CASDEGGRNRGGYTF. CDR3 in DNA: TGTGCCAGCGACGAAGGCGGACGAAATCGGGGTGGCTACACCTTC.

The chain employs TRBV7-8 and TRBJ2-5, with TRBD1 as a possible D gene (6 bases). Germline V gene sequence: CDR1 SGHVS, CDR2 FQNEAQ. The CDR3 loop spans 13 amino acids. V was trimmed by 3 bases and J by 4 bases, leaving 9 bases between them. This chain's CDR3 is CASSFSGAETQYF. Here the CDR3 DNA reads TGTGCCAGCAGCTTTTCAGGGGCAGAGACCCAGTACTTC.

The chain employs TRBV7-2 and TRBJ1-4; D uncertain. This CDR3 spans 11 amino acids. Germline loops: CDR1 SGHTA, CDR2 FQGNSA. V lost 1 base to trimming and J lost 10 bases, with 4 bases between them. CDR3: CASSLVGKLFF. The CDR3 DNA reads as TGTGCCAGCAGCTTAGTCGGAAAACTGTTTTTT.

CDR3 sequence reads: CASSQKLTGSNTEAFF. The CDR3 region has the DNA TGTGCCAGCAGCCAAAAATTGACAGGCTCGAACACTGAAGCTTTCTTT. The chain joins TRBV3-1 (or the pseudogene TRBV3-2) to TRBJ1-1; TRBD1 might be the D (6 bases). Germline CDR1 is LGHDT and CDR2 is YNNKEL (reference sequence). The CDR3 loop spans 16 amino acids. Trimming took 2 bases from V and 1 from J, leaving 14 bases between them.

The CDR3 nucleotides are TGTGCCAGCAGTTACTCGTCAGGCGGGACCTCGCAGTTCTTC. Its translation is CASSYSSGGTSQFF. The chain recombines TRBV6-6 with TRBJ2-1; the D gene is possibly TRBD2 (6 bases). The CDR3 loop spans 14 amino acids. Trimming took 0 bases from V and 12 from J, leaving 15 bases between them. The V gene's germline CDR1 is MNHNY and CDR2 SVGAGI (reference sequence).

This rearrangement joins TRBV7-2 to TRBJ1-1, with D possibly matching TRBD1 (5 bases). Trimming left V 7 bases short and J 1 base short, with 13 bases between. The germline V gene has CDR1 SGHTA and CDR2 FQGNSA. The CDR3 covers 14 residues. CDR3: CASTPDRTNTEAFF. The CDR3 region has the DNA TGTGCCAGCACCCCTGACAGAACGAACACTGAAGCTTTCTTT.

The table lists this clone with a few counts. The chain combines TRBV6-2 or TRBV6-3 with TRBJ2-5; 7 bases align to TRBD2. J was trimmed by 4 bases and V by 0 bases; bases with no gene match: 11. Germline V lookup: CDR1 MNHEY, CDR2 SVGEGT. This CDR3 is built from 17 residues. CDR3 protein: CASSYSRTSSGGETQYF. Written as DNA, the CDR3 is TGTGCCAGCAGTTACTCCCGGACTAGTTCGGGGGGAGAGACCCAGTACTTC.

This clone was counted a few times. The chain is built from TRBV5-6 and TRBJ2-7, with D perhaps TRBD1 (6 bases). This CDR3 has 14 amino acids. The germline V gene has CDR1 SGHDT and CDR2 YYEEEE. V was shortened by 4 bases and J by 3 bases, with 14 bases between the two germline ends. CDR3: CASSQGLALYEQYF. CDR3 bases: TGTGCCAGCAGCCAGGGGTTAGCGCTCTACGAGCAGTACTTC.

This clone was detected once. The rearrangement uses TRBV6-5 and TRBJ1-6; 10 bases are a match to TRBD1. V was pared by 3 bases and J by 10 bases, with 6 bases of the junction left unmatched. Germline assignment: CDR1 MNHEY and CDR2 SVGAGI. This CDR3 has 15 amino acids. As DNA, the CDR3 is TGTGCCAGCAGTTATCAGACAGGGGGCTTGTCACCCCTCCACTTT. Translation: CASSYQTGGLSPLHF.

The chain couples TRBV19 to TRBJ1-5; the match to TRBD1 covers 7 bases. The CDR3 runs to 16 residues. V gave up 3 bases and J gave up 0 bases; unmatched junction bases: 5. CDR1 is LNHDA and CDR2 is SQIVND in the germline V gene (reference sequence). The CDR3 is CASSIRTGDSNQPQHF. CDR3 DNA sequence: TGTGCCAGTAGTATCCGGACAGGAGATAGCAATCAGCCCCAGCATTTT.